The 21 T cell receptor beta chains reported below all come from one sample, sequenced in a study of shared clonotypes between healthy human individuals. Profiled with immunoSEQ multiplex PCR; TCRdb holds only in-frame clones, not every one. The sample comprises about 2.4 million clones, around nine tenths of which are singletons, and about 0.13% rests with the top ten. Sequencing input: naive CD4+ T cells sorted from blood. As for subset: CD45RA+ positively selected. These receptors all come from a man younger than 30 in good health.

This clone has more than one count but fewer than ten. Written as DNA, the CDR3 is TGTGCCTTCACAAGGGGGCCTAATCAGCCCCAGCATTTT. Residues: CAFTRGPNQPQHF. This sequence joins TRBV30 and TRBJ1-5; 7 nucleotides agree with TRBD1. Germline V CDR1 and CDR2: GTSNPN, SVGIG (reference sequence). The V gene end was trimmed by 7 bases and the J gene end by 4 bases; junction bases not matched to a gene: 7. The CDR3 runs to 13 residues.

The chain has TRBV5-1 and TRBJ2-4; D could derive from TRBD1 or TRBD2 (5 bases each). Germline CDR1 reads SGHRS; CDR2 reads YFSETQ. V was cut by 4 bases and J by 6 bases, with 17 bases left in between. The CDR3 has 15 residues. This CDR3 reads CASSGTTAKGNIQYF. The DNA of the CDR3 is TGCGCCAGCAGCGGGACGACAGCTAAGGGAAACATTCAGTACTTC. Filled out from reference TRBV5-1 and TRBJ2-4, the complete variable domain reads KAGVTQTPRYLIKTRGQQVTLSCSPISGHRSVSWYQQTPGQGLQFLFEYFSETQRNKGNFPGRFSGRQFSNSRSEMNVSTLELGDSALYLCASSGTTAKGNIQYFGAGTRLSVL.

To note about this clone: The same CDR3 arises from other DNA sequences in this sample as well. The rearrangement links TRBV11-3 to TRBJ2-2, with D unresolved. Trimming stripped 4 bases from V and 1 base from J, with 7 bases between. Germline-derived CDR1 and CDR2 are SGHNT and YENEEA. The CDR3 spans 14 residues. CDR3: CASSSRQNTGELFF. In DNA form, the CDR3 reads TGTGCCAGCAGCTCCAGACAGAACACCGGGGAGCTGTTTTTT.

Comments on this clone: This sample includes further DNA sequences coding for the same CDR3. J is TRBJ2-3 and V is TRBV5-1; the D is unclear. This CDR3 has 14 residues. V lost 0 bases and J 2 bases, leaving 7 bases between the germline ends. Looked up from germline, CDR1 is SGHRS and CDR2 is YFSETQ. This CDR3 is CASSLADFTDTQYF. CDR3 nucleotide sequence: TGCGCCAGCAGCTTGGCCGACTTCACAGATACGCAGTATTTT.

The chain carries TRBV29-1 and TRBJ1-2; D gene uncertain. This CDR3 is built from 13 residues. The V end was cut by 2 bases, the J end by 4 bases, with 11 bases between. Germline CDR1 reads SQVTM; CDR2 reads ANQGSEA. The CDR3 here is CSVERGSSYGYTF. The CDR3 bases are TGCAGCGTTGAACGAGGATCCTCCTATGGCTACACCTTC.

The rearrangement links TRBV19 to TRBJ1-3; D is uncertain. Germline CDR1 is LNHDA and CDR2 is SQIVND (reference sequence). The CDR3 consists of 16 residues. Trimming removed 3 bases at V and 0 bases at J, with 12 bases between. In nucleotides, the CDR3 is TGTGCCAGTAGTATTGCGTCAGTCACCTCTGGAAACACCATATATTTT. Its protein product is CASSIASVTSGNTIYF.

This clone has only one observation. The chain carries TRBV11-2 and TRBJ2-7; the D is unclear. Trimming took 1 base from V and 3 from J, leaving 10 bases between them. Per germline, CDR1 SGHAT and CDR2 FQNNGV. The CDR3 has 14 residues. The CDR3 nucleotides are TGTGCCAGCAGCTTAGTCAACAGCGTCTACGAGCAGTACTTC. It specifies CASSLVNSVYEQYF.

V gene TRBV6-4 combines with J gene TRBJ1-5; the D is unclear. The germline V gene encodes CDR1 MRHNA and CDR2 SNTAGT. This CDR3 contains 15 residues. V shed 4 bases and J shed 0 bases, with 10 bases lying between them. In nucleotides, the CDR3 is TGTGCCAGCAGTGCGGCGGGCGGTAGCAATCAGCCCCAGCATTTT. This encodes CASSAAGGSNQPQHF.

This clone came up once. This chain's CDR3 is CASSGPGASYEQYF. The CDR3 DNA reads TGCGCCAGCAGTGGGCCGGGGGCTAGCTACGAGCAGTACTTC. The chain uses TRBV10-1 and TRBJ2-7; D may be TRBD1 or TRBD2 (6 bases each). The CDR3 extends over 14 amino acids. CDR1 and CDR2 from the germline V gene are WNHNN and SYGVQD (reference sequence). V was shortened by 4 bases and J by 3 bases, with 13 bases between the two germline ends.

The CDR3 loop is CASSWGEEETQYF. CDR3 in DNA: TGTGCCAGCAGTTGGGGGGAGGAAGAGACCCAGTACTTC. This chain joins TRBV2 and TRBJ2-5; D perhaps matches TRBD2 (6 bases). The V gene lost 5 bases and the J gene lost 3 bases, with 10 bases spanning the gap. This CDR3 is 13 amino acids long. Per the germline V gene, CDR1 is SNHLY and CDR2 is FYNNEI.

V and J are TRBV11-2 and TRBJ1-2, with a weak D call TRBD1 (5 bases). The V and J ends lost 4 bases and 4 bases respectively, with 19 bases between them. Germline V gives CDR1 SGHAT, CDR2 FQNNGV. The CDR3 is 16 amino acids. CDR3 sequence: CASSSGIAGPLYGYTF. CDR3 sequence (DNA): TGTGCCAGCAGCTCGGGCATCGCGGGACCCCTCTATGGCTACACCTTC.

This rearrangement joins TRBV5-1 to TRBJ1-2; 11 nucleotides line up with TRBD1. Germline V gene lookup returns CDR1 SGHRS and CDR2 YFSETQ. The V gene end was trimmed by 1 base and the J gene end by 8 bases; junction bases not matched to a gene: 4. This CDR3 is 14 amino acids long. The CDR3 sequence is CASSLFGQGAGYTF. Here the CDR3 DNA reads TGCGCCAGCAGCTTGTTCGGACAGGGGGCGGGCTACACCTTC.

As regards this clone: At one end, the junction sequence differs from germline, possibly due to a read error. The CDR3 loop reads CAGRGQATGELFF. The CDR3, as DNA: TGTGCCGGGAGGGGACAGGCCACCGGGGAGCTGTTTTTT. The chain uses TRBV30 and TRBJ2-2; possible D gene TRBD1, 8 bases. This CDR3 comprises 13 residues. Germline CDR1 is GTSNPN and CDR2 is SVGIG (reference sequence). Supplemented by reference TRBV30 and TRBJ2-2, the full variable domain reads SQTIHQWPATLVQPVGSPLSLECTVEGTSNPNLYWYRQAAGRGLQLLFYSVGIGQISSEVPQNLSASRPQDRQFILSSKKLLLSDSGFYLCAGRGQATGELFFGEGSRLTVL.

The V call is TRBV27, the J call TRBJ1-3; D unresolved. Germline CDR1 reads MNHEY; CDR2 reads SMNVEV (reference sequence). The V gene lost 1 base and the J gene lost 1 base, with 2 bases spanning the gap. The CDR3 extends over 13 amino acids. CDR3: CASSLLSGNTIYF. The CDR3 region has the DNA TGTGCCAGCAGTTTATTGTCTGGAAACACCATATATTTT.

The chain employs TRBV29-1 and TRBJ2-7; the match to TRBD1 covers 9 bases. CDR3 length equals 14 residues. Trimming removed 1 base from V and 5 bases from J; junction bases left unmatched: 6. The V gene's germline CDR1 is SQVTM and CDR2 ANQGSEA. The CDR3 DNA reads TGCAGCGTTGAAGTTCGGGACAGGGTCAACGAGCAGTACTTC. This gives the protein CSVEVRDRVNEQYF.

The V call is TRBV5-6, the J call TRBJ1-6, with 8 bases identical to TRBD1. After removal of 2 bases from V and 8 bases from J, the junction contained 3 bases not matched to a gene. The CDR3 totals 14 residues. Germline V CDR1 and CDR2: SGHDT, YYEEEE. The CDR3 spells CASSLHRGDSPLHF. CDR3 nucleotides: TGTGCCAGCAGCTTACACAGGGGGGATTCACCCCTCCACTTT.

CDR3: CARSQLSLAGVANEQFF. CDR3 nucleotide sequence: TGTGCCAGAAGCCAACTTTCACTAGCGGGAGTAGCAAATGAGCAGTTCTTC. The chain couples TRBV5-3 to TRBJ2-1; TRBD2 matches 11 bases. TRBV5-3 is an open reading frame whose function is uncertain. J was trimmed by 7 bases and V by 4 bases; bases with no gene match: 13. There are 17 residues in the CDR3.

With regard to this clone: The sample has other DNA sequences that encode this CDR3 too. The CDR3 reads CASSIQGATGELFF. CDR3 in DNA: TGTGCCAGTAGTATACAGGGTGCCACCGGGGAGCTGTTTTTT. This rearrangement joins TRBV19 to TRBJ2-2, with a tentative D call TRBD1 (5 bases). The CDR3 is 14 amino acids. The germline gives CDR1 LNHDA, CDR2 SQIVND (reference sequence). Trimming cost V 2 bases and J 4 bases, with 8 bases left between them.

V is TRBV5-6 and J is TRBJ2-7; D is possibly TRBD1 or TRBD2 (6 bases each). This CDR3 comprises 15 residues. The germline gives CDR1 SGHDT, CDR2 YYEEEE. Trimming pared 3 bases from V and 0 bases from J, leaving 13 bases between. CDR3 bases: TGTGCCAGCAGCTCCCGTTCGGGGGCCTCCTACGAGCAGTACTTC. Residues: CASSSRSGASYEQYF.

The V call is TRBV4-3, the J call TRBJ2-3, with 7 bases fitting TRBD2. The CDR3 loop spans 17 amino acids. The V segment lost 0 bases and the J segment 2 bases; nucleotides outside the gene matches: 8. Germline V gene data show CDR1 as LGHNA and CDR2 as YSLEER. The CDR3 nucleotides are TGCGCCAGCAGCCAAGAGCGGGCGGGAGATGTCACAGATACGCAGTATTTT. It translates to CASSQERAGDVTDTQYF.

The rearrangement uses TRBV19 and TRBJ2-1; D remains ambiguous. The CDR3 loop spans 11 amino acids. Germline CDR1 is LNHDA and CDR2 is SQIVND (reference sequence). V was trimmed by 6 bases and J by 9 bases, leaving 9 bases between them. The DNA for the CDR3 is TGTGCCAGTAGAGGATCAGGTGAGCAGTTCTTC. This translates into CASRGSGEQFF.